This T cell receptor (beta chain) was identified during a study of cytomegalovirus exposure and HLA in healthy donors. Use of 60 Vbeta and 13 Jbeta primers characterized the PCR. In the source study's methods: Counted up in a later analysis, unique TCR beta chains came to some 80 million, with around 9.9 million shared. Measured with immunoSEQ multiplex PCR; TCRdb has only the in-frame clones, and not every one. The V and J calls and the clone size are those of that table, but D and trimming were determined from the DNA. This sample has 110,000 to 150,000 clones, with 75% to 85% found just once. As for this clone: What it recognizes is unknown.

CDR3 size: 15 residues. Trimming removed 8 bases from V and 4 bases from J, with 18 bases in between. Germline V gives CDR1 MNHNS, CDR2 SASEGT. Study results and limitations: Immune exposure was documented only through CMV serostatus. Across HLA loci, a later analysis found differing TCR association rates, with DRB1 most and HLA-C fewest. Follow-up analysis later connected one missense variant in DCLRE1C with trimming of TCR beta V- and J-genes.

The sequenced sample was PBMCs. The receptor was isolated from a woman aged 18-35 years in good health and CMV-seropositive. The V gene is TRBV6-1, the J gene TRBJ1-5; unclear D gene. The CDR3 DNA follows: TGTGCCAGCTCGAACGTCGGCAGGCAGAATCAGCCCCAGCATTTT. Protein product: CASSNVGRQNQPQHF.